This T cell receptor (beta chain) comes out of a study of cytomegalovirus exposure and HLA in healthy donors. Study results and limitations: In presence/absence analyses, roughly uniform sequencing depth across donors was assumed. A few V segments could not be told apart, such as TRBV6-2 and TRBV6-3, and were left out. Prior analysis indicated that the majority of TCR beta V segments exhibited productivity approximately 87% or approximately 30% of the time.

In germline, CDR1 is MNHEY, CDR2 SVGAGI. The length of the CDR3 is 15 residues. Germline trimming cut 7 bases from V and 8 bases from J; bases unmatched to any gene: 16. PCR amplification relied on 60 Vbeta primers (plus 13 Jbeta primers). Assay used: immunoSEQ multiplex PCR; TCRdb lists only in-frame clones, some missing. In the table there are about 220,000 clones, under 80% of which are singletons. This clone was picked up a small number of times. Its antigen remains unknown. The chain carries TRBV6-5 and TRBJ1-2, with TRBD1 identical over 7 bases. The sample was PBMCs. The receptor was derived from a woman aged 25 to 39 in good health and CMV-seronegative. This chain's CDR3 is CASISNWKGAGGYTF. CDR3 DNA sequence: TGTGCCAGCATTTCGAACTGGAAGGGGGCGGGAGGCTACACCTTC.